The rows below give T cell receptor beta chains drawn from one sample of a study of monozygotic twins with inflammatory bowel disease. Reprocessing the 5' RACE reads, TCRdb reports a single entry for every CDR3 protein and omits DNA. This sample contains approximately 200,000 distinct CDR3 sequences. Source material: blood. Receptors originate from a human donor with ulcerative colitis or Crohn's disease, or a healthy co-twin of an affected twin (not recorded which). The CDR3 runs from the conserved cysteine through the conserved F or W. Each record gives: J gene, V gene, CDR3 protein.

>TRBJ1-3|TRBV18
CASSPDRNSNTIYF
>TRBJ2-7|TRBV7-2
CASSLGPTPGQSGQYF
>TRBJ2-3|TRBV5-1
CASEERGSTDTQYF
>TRBJ2-1|TRBV5-1
CASRRGFDNEQFF
>TRBJ1-2|TRBV19
CASSIGGRGNGYTF
>TRBJ2-1|TRBV4-2
CASSLRTGINAIGLAGINEQFF
>TRBJ1-1|TRBV6-1
CASSGGGQLNTEAFF
>TRBJ1-1|TRBV5-1
CASSLGLKNTEAFF
>TRBJ2-6|TRBV6-5
CASSYASSALSGANVLTF
>TRBJ2-2|TRBV6-1
CASRPAGVATGELFF
>TRBJ1-1|TRBV5-4
CASRVTGHPEAFF
>TRBJ2-7|TRBV3-1
CASSQDYEQYF
>TRBJ2-5|TRBV24-1
CATSDGSGGVETQYF
>TRBJ2-5|TRBV4-2
CASSQDPAGGGETQYF
>TRBJ2-7|TRBV3-1
CASSQGAAPYF
>TRBJ1-1|TRBV25-1
CASSVLIPGGTEAFF
>TRBJ1-2|TRBV11-2
CASSLPGGEANYGYTF
>TRBJ1-5|TRBV27
CASSLWGRGNQPQHF
>TRBJ1-1|TRBV12-3/TRBV12-4
CASSKAVFEGEAFF
>TRBJ2-2|TRBV11-2
CASSSRGNTGELFF
>TRBJ2-4|TRBV5-1
CASSYPDRSDIQYF
>TRBJ1-1|TRBV7-9
CASSPLIGDTEAFF
>TRBJ2-1|TRBV18
CASSLGQRGNHNEQFF
>TRBJ2-5|TRBV12-3/TRBV12-4
CASRLAGVQETQYF
>TRBJ2-3|TRBV5-1
CASSLAIGTRTDTQYF
>TRBJ1-2|TRBV12-3/TRBV12-4
CASSPENYGYTF
>TRBJ2-3|TRBV12-3/TRBV12-4
CASSLEFASTDTQYF
>TRBJ2-2|TRBV5-1
CASSFRGREELFF
>TRBJ1-1|TRBV29-1
CSVEGTVTEAFF
>TRBJ2-6|TRBV11-1
CASSPRATYTSGANVLTF
>TRBJ2-7|TRBV20-1
CSADTDRSYEQYF
>TRBJ2-7|TRBV2
CASSGLGGFGREQYF
>TRBJ2-3|TRBV10-1
CASGTGSSSGADTQYF
>TRBJ2-3|TRBV5-6
CASSRGQGARSDTQYF
>TRBJ1-5|TRBV6-4
CASSVGGGNQPQHF
>TRBJ2-5|TRBV5-6
CASRIRDNYPIQETQYF
>TRBJ2-2|TRBV27
CASSLGTSFRNTGELFF
>TRBJ2-7|TRBV15
CATSRDGEVYEQYF
>TRBJ2-7|TRBV29-1
CSASRERGEQYF
>TRBJ2-5|TRBV29-1
CSVDKGLEETQYF
>TRBJ2-7|TRBV4-1
CASSQDPGLYTYEQYF
>TRBJ1-1|TRBV5-1
CASSLVARAGTEAFF
>TRBJ1-5|TRBV6-1
CASSEHPTGVVGNQPQHF
>TRBJ2-4|TRBV29-1
CSVTGTARNIQYF
>TRBJ2-7|TRBV7-2
CASSFAGLGRYEQYF
>TRBJ2-5|TRBV5-1
CASSSTQVTKETQYF
>TRBJ1-5|TRBV5-1
CTSSYDPLGNSNQPQHF
>TRBJ1-2|TRBV3-1
CASSQDARPLYGYTF
>TRBJ2-7|TRBV5-1
CASSLIPGGVYEQYF
>TRBJ1-5|TRBV28
CASRQGGAGNQPQHF
>TRBJ2-4|TRBV6-1
CASNRDLNIQYF
>TRBJ1-2|TRBV18
CASSPQGGDGYTF
>TRBJ2-7|TRBV7-6
CASSGGGKYEQYF